The rows below give T cell receptor beta chains drawn from one sample of a study of cytomegalovirus exposure and HLA in healthy donors. Only in-frame clones appear in the TCRdb table, and some are missing; sequencing was by immunoSEQ multiplex PCR. The top ten hold about 1.4% of the sample, which has some 200,000 clones, around 83% seen once. Specimen: PBMCs. These receptors were obtained from a girl aged 10 to 17 in good health and CMV-seronegative. Each CDR3 is given with its conserved first and last residue. A D gene is named only where the DNA matches it firmly. Where a row states a size, it is once, few, many or the class of an expanded clone; other rows omit it.

D gene: NA; V gene: TRBV9; clone size: once; J gene: TRBJ1-1; CDR3 DNA: TGTGCCAGACAGGGGAACACTGAAGCTTTCTTT; CDR3 protein: CARQGNTEAFF
D gene: TRBD1; V gene: TRBV19; clone size: once; J gene: TRBJ1-4; CDR3 DNA: TGTGCCAGCAGACAGGGGCGGGCTGAAAAACTGTTTTTT; CDR3 protein: CASRQGRAEKLFF
D gene: NA; V gene: TRBV9; clone size: NA; J gene: TRBJ2-5; CDR3 DNA: TGTGCCAGCAGCGCACTAGGCAAAGAGACCCAGTACTTC; CDR3 protein: CASSALGKETQYF
D gene: NA; V gene: TRBV25-1; clone size: NA; J gene: TRBJ2-7; CDR3 DNA: TGTGCCAGGCGGAGAGCGCAAACCTGTATCGACGAGCAGTACTTC; CDR3 protein: CARRRAQTCIDEQYF
D gene: NA; V gene: TRBV2; clone size: NA; J gene: TRBJ1-2; CDR3 DNA: TGTGCCAGCACGACAGCGGGGTTCTATGGCTACACCTTC; CDR3 protein: CASTTAGFYGYTF
D gene: NA; V gene: TRBV9; clone size: NA; J gene: TRBJ1-2; CDR3 DNA: TGTGCCAGCAGCGTAGAGGTGTGGGGCGGCTACACCTTC; CDR3 protein: CASSVEVWGGYTF
D gene: TRBD1; V gene: TRBV5-1; clone size: few; J gene: TRBJ2-3; CDR3 DNA: TGCGCCAGCAGTTCCGGGACAGGGGACTTGGATACGCAGTATTTT; CDR3 protein: CASSSGTGDLDTQYF
D gene: NA; V gene: TRBV7-9; clone size: NA; J gene: TRBJ2-5; CDR3 DNA: TGTGCCAGCAGCTTTGGACAGCGAGAGACCCAGTACTTC; CDR3 protein: CASSFGQRETQYF
D gene: TRBD1; V gene: TRBV28; clone size: NA; J gene: TRBJ2-5; CDR3 DNA: TGTGCCAGCAGTTCGAAGGGGGCCCCAGAGACCCAGTACTTC; CDR3 protein: CASSSKGAPETQYF
D gene: NA; V gene: TRBV7-9; clone size: NA; J gene: TRBJ1-5; CDR3 DNA: TGTGCCAGCAGCTCGTCGGGGTATCAGCCCCAGCATTTT; CDR3 protein: CASSSSGYQPQHF
D gene: NA; V gene: TRBV9; clone size: NA; J gene: TRBJ1-5; CDR3 DNA: TGTGCCAGCAGCGTAGACGGGAATCAGCCCCAGCATTTT; CDR3 protein: CASSVDGNQPQHF
D gene: TRBD2; V gene: TRBV9; clone size: once; J gene: TRBJ2-1; CDR3 DNA: TGTGCCAGCAGCGTAACGCTAGCGGGAAGGAGTGAGCAGTTCTTC; CDR3 protein: CASSVTLAGRSEQFF
D gene: NA; V gene: TRBV18; clone size: NA; J gene: TRBJ1-2; CDR3 DNA: TGTGCCAGCTCACCAGGGGGCCAGCCCTATGGCTACACCTTC; CDR3 protein: CASSPGGQPYGYTF
D gene: NA; V gene: TRBV6-6; clone size: NA; J gene: TRBJ2-3; CDR3 DNA: TGTGCCAGCACGACTAGACTTTACGATACGCAGTATTTT; CDR3 protein: CASTTRLYDTQYF
D gene: TRBD2; V gene: TRBV5-1; clone size: NA; J gene: TRBJ2-3; CDR3 DNA: TGCGCCAGCAGCTTGGGGACCTCCGGGAGGGCGGATACGCAGTATTTT; CDR3 protein: CASSLGTSGRADTQYF
D gene: NA; V gene: TRBV10-3; clone size: NA; J gene: TRBJ2-1; CDR3 DNA: TGTGCCATCAGCCCTCTCGACAATGAGCAGTTCTTC; CDR3 protein: CAISPLDNEQFF
D gene: NA; V gene: TRBV18; clone size: NA; J gene: TRBJ1-1; CDR3 DNA: TGTGCCAGCTCCCGAGGGGACCTGAGAGGGGGTTTCTTT; CDR3 protein: CASSRGDLRGGFF
D gene: NA; V gene: TRBV7-3; clone size: NA; J gene: TRBJ2-2; CDR3 DNA: TGTGCCAGCAGCTTGACCCCGGGAACCGGGGAGCTGTTTTTT; CDR3 protein: CASSLTPGTGELFF
D gene: NA; V gene: TRBV19; clone size: NA; J gene: TRBJ2-1; CDR3 DNA: TGTGCCAGTAGTATGTCTTCGCGTGAGCAGTTCTTC; CDR3 protein: CASSMSSREQFF
D gene: NA; V gene: TRBV6-5; clone size: NA; J gene: TRBJ1-3; CDR3 DNA: TGTGCCAGCAGAACGGGTGGCGGAAACACCATATATTTT; CDR3 protein: CASRTGGGNTIYF
D gene: NA; V gene: TRBV28; clone size: NA; J gene: TRBJ1-2; CDR3 DNA: TGTGCCAGCAGTTCAGGGGTCTATGGCTACACCTTC; CDR3 protein: CASSSGVYGYTF
D gene: NA; V gene: TRBV10-3; clone size: NA; J gene: TRBJ2-1; CDR3 DNA: TGTGCCATCAGTGGGCTCAGCTCCTACAATGAGCAGTTCTTC; CDR3 protein: CAISGLSSYNEQFF